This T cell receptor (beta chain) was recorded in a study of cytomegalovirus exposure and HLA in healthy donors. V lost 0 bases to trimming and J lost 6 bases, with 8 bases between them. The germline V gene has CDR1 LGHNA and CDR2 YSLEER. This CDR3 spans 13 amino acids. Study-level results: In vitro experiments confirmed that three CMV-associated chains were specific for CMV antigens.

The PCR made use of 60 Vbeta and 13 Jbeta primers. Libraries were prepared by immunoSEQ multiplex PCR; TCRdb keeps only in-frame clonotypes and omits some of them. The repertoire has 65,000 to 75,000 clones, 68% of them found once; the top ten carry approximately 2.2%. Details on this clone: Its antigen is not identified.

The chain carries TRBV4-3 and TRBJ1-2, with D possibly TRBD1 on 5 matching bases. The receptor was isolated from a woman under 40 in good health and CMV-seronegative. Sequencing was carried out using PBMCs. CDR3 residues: CASSQDRVHGYTF. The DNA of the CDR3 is TGCGCCAGCAGCCAAGACAGGGTCCATGGCTACACCTTC.